This T cell receptor (beta chain) was observed in a study of T cell responses to AZD1222 COVID-19 vaccine. Findings of the study overall: Breadth and depth of Spike-specific TCRs rose after two AZD1222 doses. Baseline serology detected seropositivity in only five to seven AZD1222 recipients. Per reports, nearly half of all spike-specific TCRs target regions that are unmutated in variants.

As concerns this clone: What it binds is not known.

The CDR3 length is 15 residues. CDR1 and CDR2 (germline): LNHDA, SQIVND (reference sequence). Trimming cost V 1 base and J 8 bases; bases outside gene matches: 4. TCRdb's copy holds only in-frame clones and misses some; the assay was immunoSEQ multiplex PCR. The data contain 60,000 to 100,000 clones, approximately 90% of them seen just once; the ten biggest clones take up about 7.1%. The source is an adult in good health. Specimen: peripheral blood, collected on day 0 of MenACWY control vaccination. The V gene is TRBV19, the J gene TRBJ1-6; 8 positions match TRBD1. The DNA for the CDR3 is TGTGCCAGTAGTATAGGCCAGGGGGCGGATTCACCCCTCCACTTT. Protein: CASSIGQGADSPLHF.